The source of this T cell receptor (beta chain) is a study of pediatric ulcerative colitis. The diagnostic colonoscopy in ulcerative colitis patients preceded any immunosuppressive treatment. The table came from immunoSEQ multiplex PCR; TCRdb's copy has only in-frame clones and leaves some out. Of 59,000 or so clones in the sample, over 65% are singletons; the top ten hold under 6.5%. The sequenced sample was blood. The receptor's source is a boy aged 5 to 17 with moderate ulcerative colitis.

The CDR3 DNA is TGTGCCAGCAGCTCGCCGGGACACCACTCCTACGAGCAGTACTTC. Amino acid sequence: CASSSPGHHSYEQYF. The chain combines TRBV7-2 with TRBJ2-7; perhaps TRBD1 as D (6 bases). The CDR3 sequence is 15 residues long. Germline CDR1 and CDR2: SGHTA and FQGNSA. The V and J ends lost 4 bases and 0 bases respectively, with 13 bases between them. The variable domain in full, with the rest retrieved from reference TRBV7-2 and TRBJ2-7, is GAGVSQSPSNKVTEKGKDVELRCDPISGHTALYWYRQSLGQGLEFLIYFQGNSAPDKSGLPSDRFSAERTGGSVSTLTIQRTQQEDSAVYLCASSSPGHHSYEQYFGPGTRLTVT.